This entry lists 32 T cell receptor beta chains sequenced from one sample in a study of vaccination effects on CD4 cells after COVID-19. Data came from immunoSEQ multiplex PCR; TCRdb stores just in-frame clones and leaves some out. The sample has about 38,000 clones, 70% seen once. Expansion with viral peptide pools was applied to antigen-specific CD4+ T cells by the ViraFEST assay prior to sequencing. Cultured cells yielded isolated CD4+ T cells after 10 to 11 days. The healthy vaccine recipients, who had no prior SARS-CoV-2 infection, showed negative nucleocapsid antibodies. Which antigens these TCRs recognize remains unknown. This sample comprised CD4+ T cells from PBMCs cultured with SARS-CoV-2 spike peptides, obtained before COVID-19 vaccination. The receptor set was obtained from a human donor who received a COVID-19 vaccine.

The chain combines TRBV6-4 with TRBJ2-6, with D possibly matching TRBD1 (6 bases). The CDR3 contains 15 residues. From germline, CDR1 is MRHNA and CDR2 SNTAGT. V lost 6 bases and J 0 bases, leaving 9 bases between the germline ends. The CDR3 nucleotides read TGTGCCAGCAGCCCACAGGGCTCTGGGGCCAACGTCCTGACTTTC. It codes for CASSPQGSGANVLTF.

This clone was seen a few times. This chain's CDR3 is CASSPLEAGELFF. In nucleotides, the CDR3 is TGTGCCAGCAGTCCCCTCGAGGCCGGGGAGCTGTTTTTT. The chain has TRBV2 and TRBJ2-2; no reliable D call. The V and J ends lost 5 bases and 6 bases respectively, with 10 bases between them. This CDR3 region has 13 residues. Germline CDR1 and CDR2: SNHLY and FYNNEI.

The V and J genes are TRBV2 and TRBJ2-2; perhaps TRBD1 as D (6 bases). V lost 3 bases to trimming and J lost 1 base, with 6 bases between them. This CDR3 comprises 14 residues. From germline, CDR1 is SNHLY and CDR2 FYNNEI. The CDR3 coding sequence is TGTGCCAGCAGTGACAGGGGGAACACCGGGGAGCTGTTTTTT. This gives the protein CASSDRGNTGELFF.

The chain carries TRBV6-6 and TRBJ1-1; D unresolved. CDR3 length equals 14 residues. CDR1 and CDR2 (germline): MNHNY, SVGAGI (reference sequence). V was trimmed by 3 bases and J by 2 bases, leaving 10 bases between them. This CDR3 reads CASSYWRQNTEAFF. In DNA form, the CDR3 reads TGTGCCAGCAGTTATTGGCGGCAAAACACTGAAGCTTTCTTT.

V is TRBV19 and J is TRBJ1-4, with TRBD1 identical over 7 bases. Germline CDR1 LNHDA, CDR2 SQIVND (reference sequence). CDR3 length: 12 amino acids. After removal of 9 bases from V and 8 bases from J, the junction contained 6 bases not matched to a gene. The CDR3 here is CASWNRGEKLFF. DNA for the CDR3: TGTGCCAGCTGGAACAGGGGAGAAAAACTGTTTTTT.

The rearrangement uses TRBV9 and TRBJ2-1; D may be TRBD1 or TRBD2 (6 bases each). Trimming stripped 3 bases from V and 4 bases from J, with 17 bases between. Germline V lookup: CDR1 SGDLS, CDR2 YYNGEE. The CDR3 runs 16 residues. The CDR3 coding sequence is TGTGCCAGCAGCGCCCCCGGGGGCGGGGTTTACAATGAGCAGTTCTTC. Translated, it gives CASSAPGGGVYNEQFF.

The CDR3 here is CASSATRGGSADEQFF. The CDR3, as DNA: TGCGCCAGCAGCGCGACTCGCGGGGGGTCAGCCGATGAGCAGTTCTTC. The rearrangement uses TRBV5-1 and TRBJ2-1; TRBD2 agrees at 8 bases. Losses at the gene ends were 4 bases for V and 8 bases for J; bases not matched to a gene: 14. The V gene's germline CDR1 is SGHRS and CDR2 YFSETQ. CDR3 length equals 16 residues.

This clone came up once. The CDR3 here is CASSEVASGEGEQFF. The CDR3 bases are TGTGCCAGCAGTGAAGTGGCTAGCGGGGAGGGTGAGCAGTTCTTC. The V call is TRBV6-1, the J call TRBJ2-1; 9 bases are a match to TRBD2. The V gene's germline CDR1 is MNHNS and CDR2 SASEGT. Trimming removed 1 base from V and 9 bases from J; junction bases left unmatched: 7. The CDR3 runs to 15 residues.

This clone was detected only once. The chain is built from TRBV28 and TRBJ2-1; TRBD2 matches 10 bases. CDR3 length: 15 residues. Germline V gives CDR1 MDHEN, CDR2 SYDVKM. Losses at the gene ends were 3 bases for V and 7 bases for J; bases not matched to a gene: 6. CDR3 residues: CASSLGAGGVNEQFF. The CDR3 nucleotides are TGTGCCAGCAGTTTGGGAGCGGGAGGGGTGAATGAGCAGTTCTTC.

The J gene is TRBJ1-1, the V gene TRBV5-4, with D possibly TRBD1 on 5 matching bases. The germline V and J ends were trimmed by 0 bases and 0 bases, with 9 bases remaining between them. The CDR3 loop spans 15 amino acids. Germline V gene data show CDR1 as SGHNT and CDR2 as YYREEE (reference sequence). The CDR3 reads CASSLGGRMNTEAFF. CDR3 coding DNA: TGTGCCAGCAGCTTGGGGGGACGGATGAACACTGAAGCTTTCTTT.

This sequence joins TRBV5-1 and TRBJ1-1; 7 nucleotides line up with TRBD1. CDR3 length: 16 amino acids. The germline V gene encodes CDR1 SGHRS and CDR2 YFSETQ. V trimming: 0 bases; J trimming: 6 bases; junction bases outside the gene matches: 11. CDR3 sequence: CASSLDARGRVPEAFF. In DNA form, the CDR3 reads TGCGCCAGCAGCTTGGATGCAAGGGGGCGCGTCCCTGAAGCTTTCTTT.

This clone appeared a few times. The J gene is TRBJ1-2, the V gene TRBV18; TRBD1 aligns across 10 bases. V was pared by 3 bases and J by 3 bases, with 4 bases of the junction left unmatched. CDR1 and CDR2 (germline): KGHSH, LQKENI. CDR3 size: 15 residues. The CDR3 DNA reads TGTGCCAGCTCACCTCCCGGGACAGGGGACTATGGCTACACCTTC. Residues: CASSPPGTGDYGYTF.

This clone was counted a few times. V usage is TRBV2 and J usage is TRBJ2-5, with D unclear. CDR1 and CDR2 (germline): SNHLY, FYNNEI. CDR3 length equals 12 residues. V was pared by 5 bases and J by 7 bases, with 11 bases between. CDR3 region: CASSLDYGTQYF. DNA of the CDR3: TGTGCCAGCAGTCTAGATTATGGGACCCAGTACTTC.

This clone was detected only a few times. In DNA form, the CDR3 reads TGCGCCAGCAGCTTGGGGGAGTCATTCTCCTACGAGCAGTACTTC. Translating gives CASSLGESFSYEQYF. The V call is TRBV5-1, the J call TRBJ2-7; weak D call: TRBD2 (5 bases). The CDR3 has 15 residues. V lost 0 bases to trimming and J lost 0 bases, with 10 bases between them. Germline V CDR1 and CDR2: SGHRS, YFSETQ. The variable domain in full, completed from reference TRBV5-1 and TRBJ2-7, reads KAGVTQTPRYLIKTRGQQVTLSCSPISGHRSVSWYQQTPGQGLQFLFEYFSETQRNKGNFPGRFSGRQFSNSRSEMNVSTLELGDSALYLCASSLGESFSYEQYFGPGTRLTVT.

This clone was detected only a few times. The CDR3 loop is CASSQETGTGQRGYTF. The DNA for the CDR3 is TGTGCCAGCAGTCAAGAAACCGGGACAGGGCAACGGGGCTACACCTTC. The rearrangement joins TRBV6-1 to TRBJ1-2; 9 bases are a match to TRBD1. The CDR3 is 16 residues long. Germline V gives CDR1 MNHNS, CDR2 SASEGT. Trimming removed 5 bases from V and 8 bases from J; junction bases left unmatched: 15.

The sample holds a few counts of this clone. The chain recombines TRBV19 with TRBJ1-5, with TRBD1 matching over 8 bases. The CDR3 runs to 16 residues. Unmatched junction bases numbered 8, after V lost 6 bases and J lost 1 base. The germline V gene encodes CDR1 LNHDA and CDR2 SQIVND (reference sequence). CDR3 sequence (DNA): TGTGCCAGTAGCCTCGGACAGGGTCGAAGCAATCAGCCCCAGCATTTT. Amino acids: CASSLGQGRSNQPQHF. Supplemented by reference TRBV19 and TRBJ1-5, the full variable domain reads DGGITQSPKYLFRKEGQNVTLSCEQNLNHDAMYWYRQDPGQGLRLIYYSQIVNDFQKGDIAEGYSVSREKKESFPLTVTSAQKNPTAFYLCASSLGQGRSNQPQHFGDGTRLSIL.

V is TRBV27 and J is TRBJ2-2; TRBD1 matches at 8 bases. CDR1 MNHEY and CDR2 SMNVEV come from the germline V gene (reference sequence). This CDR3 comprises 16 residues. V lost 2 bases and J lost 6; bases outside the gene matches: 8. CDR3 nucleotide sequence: TGTGCCAGCAGTTTACTACAGGGGGTGCCCTCCGGGGAGCTGTTTTTT. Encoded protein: CASSLLQGVPSGELFF.

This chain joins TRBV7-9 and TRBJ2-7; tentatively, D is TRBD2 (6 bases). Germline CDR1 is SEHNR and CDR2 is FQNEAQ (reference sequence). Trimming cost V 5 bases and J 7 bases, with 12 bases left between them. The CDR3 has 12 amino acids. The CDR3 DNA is TGTGCCAGCAGCCCGCCGGGGGATGAGCAGTACTTC. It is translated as CASSPPGDEQYF.

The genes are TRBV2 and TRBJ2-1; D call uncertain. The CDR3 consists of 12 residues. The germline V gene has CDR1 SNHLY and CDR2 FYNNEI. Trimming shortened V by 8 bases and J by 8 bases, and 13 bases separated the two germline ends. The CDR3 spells CASFIRVHEQFF. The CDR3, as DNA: TGTGCCAGCTTTATAAGGGTCCATGAGCAGTTCTTC.

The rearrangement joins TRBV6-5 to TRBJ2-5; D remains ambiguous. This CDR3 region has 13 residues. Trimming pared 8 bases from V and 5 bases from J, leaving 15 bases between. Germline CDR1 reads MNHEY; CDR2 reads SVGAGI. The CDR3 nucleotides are TGTGCCAGCCGGCCGTGGCCGGACGAGACCCAGTACTTC. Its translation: CASRPWPDETQYF.

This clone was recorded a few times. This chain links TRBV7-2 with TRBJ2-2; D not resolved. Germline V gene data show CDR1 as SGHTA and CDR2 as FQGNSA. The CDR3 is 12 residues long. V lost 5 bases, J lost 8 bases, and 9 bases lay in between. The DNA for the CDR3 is TGTGCCAGCAGCGCAAGGGCAGGGGAGCTGTTTTTT. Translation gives CASSARAGELFF. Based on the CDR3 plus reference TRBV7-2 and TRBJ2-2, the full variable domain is GAGVSQSPSNKVTEKGKDVELRCDPISGHTALYWYRQSLGQGLEFLIYFQGNSAPDKSGLPSDRFSAERTGGSVSTLTIQRTQQEDSAVYLCASSARAGELFFGEGSRLTVL.

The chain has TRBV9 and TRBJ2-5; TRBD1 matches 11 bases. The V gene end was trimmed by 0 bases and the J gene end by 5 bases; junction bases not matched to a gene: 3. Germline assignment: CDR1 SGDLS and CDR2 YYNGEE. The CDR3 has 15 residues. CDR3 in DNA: TGTGCCAGCAGCGTAGGGACAGGGGGCATCGAGACCCAGTACTTC. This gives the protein CASSVGTGGIETQYF.

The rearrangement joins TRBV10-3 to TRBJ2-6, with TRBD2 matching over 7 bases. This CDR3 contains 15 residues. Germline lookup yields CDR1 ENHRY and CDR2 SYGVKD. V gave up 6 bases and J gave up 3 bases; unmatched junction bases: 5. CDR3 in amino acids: CAIRIAGNGANVLTF. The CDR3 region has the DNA TGTGCCATCAGGATAGCGGGTAATGGGGCCAACGTCCTGACTTTC.

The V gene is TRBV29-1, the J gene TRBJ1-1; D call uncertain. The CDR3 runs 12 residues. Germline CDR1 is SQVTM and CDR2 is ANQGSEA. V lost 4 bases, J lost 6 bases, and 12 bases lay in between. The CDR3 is CSVVPRSSEAFF. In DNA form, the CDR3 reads TGCAGCGTTGTCCCTCGCTCGTCTGAAGCTTTCTTT.

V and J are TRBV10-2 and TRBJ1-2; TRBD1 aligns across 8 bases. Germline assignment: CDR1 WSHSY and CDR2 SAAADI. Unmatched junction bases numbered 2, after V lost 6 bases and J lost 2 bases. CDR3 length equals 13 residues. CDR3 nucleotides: TGCGCCAGCAGCGACAGGGGAAACTATGGCTACACCTTC. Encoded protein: CASSDRGNYGYTF.

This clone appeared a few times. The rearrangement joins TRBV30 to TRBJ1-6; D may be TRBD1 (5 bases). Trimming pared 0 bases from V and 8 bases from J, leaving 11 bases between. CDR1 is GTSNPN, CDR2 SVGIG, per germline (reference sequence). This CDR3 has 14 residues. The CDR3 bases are TGTGCCTGGAGTGTTAGCGGGACGCATTCACCCCTCCACTTT. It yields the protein CAWSVSGTHSPLHF.

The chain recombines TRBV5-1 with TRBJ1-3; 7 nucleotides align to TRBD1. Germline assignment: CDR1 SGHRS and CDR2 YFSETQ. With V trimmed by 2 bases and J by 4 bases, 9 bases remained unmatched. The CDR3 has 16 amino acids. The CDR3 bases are TGCGCCAGCAGCTTCGACAGGGAAGGGTTCGGAAACACCATATATTTT. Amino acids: CASSFDREGFGNTIYF.

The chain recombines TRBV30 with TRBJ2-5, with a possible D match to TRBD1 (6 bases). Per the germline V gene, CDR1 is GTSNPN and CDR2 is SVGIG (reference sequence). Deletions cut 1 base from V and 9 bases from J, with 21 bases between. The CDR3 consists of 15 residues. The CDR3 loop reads CAWSALDRDLEAQYF. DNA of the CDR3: TGTGCCTGGAGTGCCCTGGACAGAGACCTCGAGGCCCAGTACTTC.

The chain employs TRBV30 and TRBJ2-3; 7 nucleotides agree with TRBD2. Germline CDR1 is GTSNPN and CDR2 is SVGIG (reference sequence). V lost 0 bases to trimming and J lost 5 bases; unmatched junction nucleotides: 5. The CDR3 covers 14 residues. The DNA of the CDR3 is TGTGCCTGGAGTGTTGCGGGAGCAAGAGATACGCAGTATTTT. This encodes CAWSVAGARDTQYF.

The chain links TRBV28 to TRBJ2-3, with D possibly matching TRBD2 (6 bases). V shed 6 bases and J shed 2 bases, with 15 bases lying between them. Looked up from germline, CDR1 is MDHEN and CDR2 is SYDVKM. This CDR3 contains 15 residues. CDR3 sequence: CASSPTGLNTDTQYF. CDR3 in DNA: TGTGCCAGCAGCCCGACGGGACTCAACACAGATACGCAGTATTTT. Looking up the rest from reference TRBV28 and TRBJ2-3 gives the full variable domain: DVKVTQSSRYLVKRTGEKVFLECVQDMDHENMFWYRQDPGLGLRLIYFSYDVKMKEKGDIPEGYSVSREKKERFSLILESASTNQTSMYLCASSPTGLNTDTQYFGPGTRLTVL.

CDR3: CASSIPSTAPLHF. The DNA for the CDR3 is TGTGCCAGTAGTATCCCTTCTACCGCACCCCTCCACTTT. The chain is built from TRBV19 and TRBJ1-6; D is undetermined. There are 13 residues in the CDR3. V lost 3 bases and J 11 bases, leaving 11 bases between the germline ends. Germline CDR1 and CDR2: LNHDA and SQIVND (reference sequence).

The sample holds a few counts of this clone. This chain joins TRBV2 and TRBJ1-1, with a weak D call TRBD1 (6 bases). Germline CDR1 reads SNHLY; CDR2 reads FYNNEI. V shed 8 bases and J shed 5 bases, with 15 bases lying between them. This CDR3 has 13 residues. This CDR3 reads CASGGAMGTEAFF. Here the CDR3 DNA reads TGTGCCAGCGGGGGGGCTATGGGGACTGAAGCTTTCTTT.